This T cell receptor (beta chain) comes out of a study of T cells in localized non-small cell lung cancer. TCRdb keeps only in-frame clones here, not all; method: immunoSEQ multiplex PCR. In the table there are roughly 30,000 clones, about 90% of which are singletons. On this clone itself: The target antigen is unknown.

Study outcomes and limitations: Longer overall survival associated with higher blood T cell density; shorter survival with higher adjacent-lung clonality. Within adjacent lung there appeared a median approximately 60 of the top 100 tumor clones. Sequencing was restricted to one tumor region; therefore, heterogeneity remains possible. Uninvolved adjacent lung showed peak T cell clonality, exceeding tumor.

This CDR3 region has 17 residues. Germline V gives CDR1 MDHEN, CDR2 SYDVKM. The ends lost 8 bases at V and 2 bases at J; junction bases unmatched: 14. The sequence was obtained from a man between 40 and 75 years old with stage II lung adenocarcinoma. This material consisted of PBMCs, taken before any cancer treatment. The chain links TRBV28 to TRBJ2-7, with 11 bases aligning to TRBD2. Written as DNA, the CDR3 is TGTGCCAGCTTAGGACGGGCGACTAGCGGGGCAGCCTACGAGCAGTACTTC. Translated: CASLGRATSGAAYEQYF.